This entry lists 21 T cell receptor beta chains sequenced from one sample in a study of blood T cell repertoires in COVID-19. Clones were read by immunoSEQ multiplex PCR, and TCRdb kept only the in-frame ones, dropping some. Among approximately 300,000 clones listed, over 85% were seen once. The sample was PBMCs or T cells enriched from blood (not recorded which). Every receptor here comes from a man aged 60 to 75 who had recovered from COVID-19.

The CDR3 protein is CASKEAGYTEAFF. DNA for the CDR3: TGTGCCAGTAAGGAGGCGGGGTACACTGAAGCTTTCTTT. The rearrangement links TRBV19 to TRBJ1-1; no definite D call. With 7 bases removed from V and 3 bases from J, the gap between germline ends came to 12 bases. Per germline, CDR1 LNHDA and CDR2 SQIVND (reference sequence). CDR3 length: 13 amino acids.

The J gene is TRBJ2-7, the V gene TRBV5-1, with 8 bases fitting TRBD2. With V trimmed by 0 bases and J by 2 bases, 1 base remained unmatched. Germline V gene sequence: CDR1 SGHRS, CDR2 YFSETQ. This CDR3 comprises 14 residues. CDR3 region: CASSLERGTYEQYF. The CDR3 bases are TGCGCCAGCAGCTTGGAGCGGGGGACCTACGAGCAGTACTTC.

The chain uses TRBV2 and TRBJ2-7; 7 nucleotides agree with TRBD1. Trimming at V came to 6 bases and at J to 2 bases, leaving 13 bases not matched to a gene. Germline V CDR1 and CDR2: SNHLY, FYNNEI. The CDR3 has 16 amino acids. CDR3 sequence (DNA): TGTGCCAGCAGGAGCAACTACCGAGGGGGCACCTACGAGCAGTACTTC. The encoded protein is CASRSNYRGGTYEQYF.

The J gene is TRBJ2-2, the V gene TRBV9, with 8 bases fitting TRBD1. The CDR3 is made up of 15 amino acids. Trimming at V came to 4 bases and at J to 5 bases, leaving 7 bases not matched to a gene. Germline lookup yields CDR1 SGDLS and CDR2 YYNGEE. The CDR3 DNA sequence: TGTGCCAGCAGCATAGGACAGGGCGTTACCGGGGAGCTGTTTTTT. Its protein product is CASSIGQGVTGELFF.

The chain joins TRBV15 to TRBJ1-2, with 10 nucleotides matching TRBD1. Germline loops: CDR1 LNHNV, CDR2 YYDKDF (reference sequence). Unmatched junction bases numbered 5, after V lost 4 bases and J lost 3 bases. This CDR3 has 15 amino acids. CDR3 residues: CATSNRDRGDYGYTF. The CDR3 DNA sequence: TGTGCCACCAGCAACCGGGACAGGGGCGACTATGGCTACACCTTC.

The CDR3: CASSRGEVLAGSAGELFF. The CDR3 DNA reads TGTGCCAGCAGCAGGGGCGAGGTCCTAGCGGGATCGGCCGGGGAGCTGTTTTTT. V is TRBV7-3 and J is TRBJ2-2, with 9 bases matching TRBD2. The germline gives CDR1 SGHTA, CDR2 FQGTGA. The junction had 16 bases not matched to a gene; V was cut back by 5 bases and J by 6 bases. The CDR3 runs to 18 residues.

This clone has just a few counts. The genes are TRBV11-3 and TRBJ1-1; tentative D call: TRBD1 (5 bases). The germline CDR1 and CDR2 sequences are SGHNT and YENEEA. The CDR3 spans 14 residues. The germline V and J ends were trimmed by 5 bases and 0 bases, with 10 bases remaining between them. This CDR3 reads CASSARGLNTEAFF. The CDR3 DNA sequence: TGTGCCAGCAGCGCAAGGGGCTTGAACACTGAAGCTTTCTTT.

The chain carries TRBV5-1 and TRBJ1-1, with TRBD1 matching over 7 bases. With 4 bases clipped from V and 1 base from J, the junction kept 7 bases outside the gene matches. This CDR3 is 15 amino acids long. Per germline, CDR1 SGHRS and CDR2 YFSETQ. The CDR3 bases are TGCGCCAGCAGCAGGGAGGACAGGACGAACACTGAAGCTTTCTTT. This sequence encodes CASSREDRTNTEAFF.

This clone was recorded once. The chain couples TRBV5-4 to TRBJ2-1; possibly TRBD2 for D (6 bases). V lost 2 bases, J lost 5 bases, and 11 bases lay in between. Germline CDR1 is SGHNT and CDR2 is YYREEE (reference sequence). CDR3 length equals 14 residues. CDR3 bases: TGTGCCAGCAGCTTTGCGGGATGGAACAATGAGCAGTTCTTC. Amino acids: CASSFAGWNNEQFF. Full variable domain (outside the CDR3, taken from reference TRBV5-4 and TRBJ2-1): ETGVTQSPTHLIKTRGQQVTLRCSSQSGHNTVSWYQQALGQGPQFIFQYYREEENGRGNFPPRFSGLQFPNYSSELNVNALELDDSALYLCASSFAGWNNEQFFGPGTRLTVL.

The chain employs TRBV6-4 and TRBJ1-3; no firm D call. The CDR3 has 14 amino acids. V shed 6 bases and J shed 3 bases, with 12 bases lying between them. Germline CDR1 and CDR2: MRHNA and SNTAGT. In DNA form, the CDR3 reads TGTGCCAGCAGGCCGGTCCTCTTTGGAAACACCATATATTTT. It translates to CASRPVLFGNTIYF.

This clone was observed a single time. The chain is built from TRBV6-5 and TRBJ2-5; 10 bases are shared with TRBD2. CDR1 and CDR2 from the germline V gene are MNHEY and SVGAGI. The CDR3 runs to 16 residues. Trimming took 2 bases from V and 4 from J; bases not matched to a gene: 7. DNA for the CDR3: TGTGCCAGCAGTTACCCCGGGGCTAGCGGGGGAGAGACCCAGTACTTC. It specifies CASSYPGASGGETQYF.

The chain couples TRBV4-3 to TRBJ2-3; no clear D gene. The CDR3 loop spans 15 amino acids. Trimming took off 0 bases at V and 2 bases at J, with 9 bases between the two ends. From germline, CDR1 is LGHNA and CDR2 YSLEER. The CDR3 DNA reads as TGCGCCAGCAGCCAAGATCTAGGCTACACAGATACGCAGTATTTT. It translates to CASSQDLGYTDTQYF.

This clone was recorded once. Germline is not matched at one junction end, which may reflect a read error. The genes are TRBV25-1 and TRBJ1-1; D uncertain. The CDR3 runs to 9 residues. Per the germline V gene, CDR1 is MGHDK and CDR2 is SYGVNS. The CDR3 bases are TGTGCCAGCAGTAGCCCCTTTCATTTT. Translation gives CASSSPFHF.

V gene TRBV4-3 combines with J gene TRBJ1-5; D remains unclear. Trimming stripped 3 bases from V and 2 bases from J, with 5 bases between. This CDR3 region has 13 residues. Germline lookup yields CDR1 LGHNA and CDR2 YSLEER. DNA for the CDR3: TGCGCCAGCAGCCAGGGCCGCAATCAGCCCCAGCATTTT. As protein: CASSQGRNQPQHF.

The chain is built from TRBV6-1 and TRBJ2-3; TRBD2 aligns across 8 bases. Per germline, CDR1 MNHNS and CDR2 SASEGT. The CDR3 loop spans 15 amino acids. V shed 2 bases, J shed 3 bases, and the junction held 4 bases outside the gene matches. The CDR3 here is CASSESGGRTDTQYF. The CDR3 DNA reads TGTGCCAGCAGTGAATCGGGGGGGCGAACAGATACGCAGTATTTT.

This chain's CDR3 is CASKRGPGPQHF. The DNA for the CDR3 is TGTGCCAGCAAGCGGGGACCTGGGCCCCAGCATTTT. V gene TRBV12-3 or TRBV12-4 combines with J gene TRBJ1-5; TRBD1 might be the D (5 bases). Trimming shortened V by 7 bases and J by 9 bases, and 13 bases separated the two germline ends. The CDR3 is made up of 12 amino acids.

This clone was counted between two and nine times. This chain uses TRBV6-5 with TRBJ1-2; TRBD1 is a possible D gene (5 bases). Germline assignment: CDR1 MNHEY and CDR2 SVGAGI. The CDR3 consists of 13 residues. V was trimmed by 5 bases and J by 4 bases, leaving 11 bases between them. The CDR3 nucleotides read TGTGCCAGCAGTCTCGACAGCATCTATGGCTACACCTTC. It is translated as CASSLDSIYGYTF.

The CDR3: CASSLVDRFTGYTF. The CDR3 DNA sequence: TGCGCCAGCAGCTTGGTGGACAGGTTTACGGGCTACACCTTC. V gene TRBV5-1 combines with J gene TRBJ1-2; 7 bases fit TRBD1. Germline V lookup: CDR1 SGHRS, CDR2 YFSETQ. This CDR3 is 14 amino acids long. V dropped 0 bases and J dropped 8; count of bases not matched to a gene: 7.

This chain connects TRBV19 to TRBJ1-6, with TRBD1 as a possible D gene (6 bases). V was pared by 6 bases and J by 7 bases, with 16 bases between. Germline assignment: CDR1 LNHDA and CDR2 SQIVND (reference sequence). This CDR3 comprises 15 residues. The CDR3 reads CASSPQGMGNSPLHF. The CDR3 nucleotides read TGTGCCAGTAGCCCACAGGGTATGGGCAATTCACCCCTCCACTTT. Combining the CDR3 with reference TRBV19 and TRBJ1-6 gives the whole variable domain DGGITQSPKYLFRKEGQNVTLSCEQNLNHDAMYWYRQDPGQGLRLIYYSQIVNDFQKGDIAEGYSVSREKKESFPLTVTSAQKNPTAFYLCASSPQGMGNSPLHFGNGTRLTVT.

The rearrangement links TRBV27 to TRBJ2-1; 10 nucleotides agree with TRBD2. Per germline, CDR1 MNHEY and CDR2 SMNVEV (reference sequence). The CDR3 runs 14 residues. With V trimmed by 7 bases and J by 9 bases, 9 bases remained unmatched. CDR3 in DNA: TGTGCCAGCACCCCCAGCGGGAGGGCGGGTGAGCAGTTCTTC. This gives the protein CASTPSGRAGEQFF.

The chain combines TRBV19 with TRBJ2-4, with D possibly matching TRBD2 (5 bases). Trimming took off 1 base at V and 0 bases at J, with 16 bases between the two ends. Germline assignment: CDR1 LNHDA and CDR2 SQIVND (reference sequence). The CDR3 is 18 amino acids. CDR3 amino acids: CASSIGDRTGIAKNIQYF. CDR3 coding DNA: TGTGCCAGTAGTATAGGGGATCGGACTGGCATAGCCAAAAACATTCAGTACTTC.